A single sample gave rise to the 18 T cell receptor beta chains below, sequenced in a study of neurological immune-mediated disorders. TCRdb analysed the 5' RACE reads with MiXCR anew, one entry per CDR3 protein. Among some 37,000 distinct CDR3 sequences, roughly 14% were seen once, and the ten largest hold roughly 30%. Sample: PBMCs. The origin of the receptors is a woman aged 45-65 years with HTLV-1-associated myelopathy (HAM/TSP).

This clonotype was seen at least ten times. This chain uses TRBV11-2 with TRBJ1-5; weak D call: TRBD1 (6 bases). V lost 5 bases and J 5 bases, leaving 10 bases between the germline ends. Germline CDR1 is SGHAT and CDR2 is FQNNGV. The CDR3 runs 13 residues. In nucleotides, the CDR3 is TGTGCCAGCAGCGACAGGTTCGATCAGCCCCAGCATTTT. Translating gives CASSDRFDQPQHF.

This clonotype was seen at least ten times. The rearrangement links TRBV7-8 to TRBJ2-5; maybe TRBD2 (6 bases). The CDR3 is 15 amino acids. CDR1 SGHVS and CDR2 FQNEAQ come from the germline V gene. The V end lost 6 bases, the J end lost 0 bases, and 14 bases lay between the germline ends. CDR3 coding DNA: TGTGCCAGCAGGGGAATCGGGAGAGACCAAGAGACCCAGTACTTC. Translating it yields CASRGIGRDQETQYF.

This clonotype was found many times. This chain uses TRBV20-1 with TRBJ1-1; 10 positions match TRBD1. CDR1 and CDR2 (germline): DFQATT, SNEGSKA (reference sequence). This CDR3 has 14 residues. Trimming cost V 4 bases and J 5 bases; bases outside gene matches: 7. CDR3 sequence (DNA): TGCAGTGCTACCCCTGGACAGGGGGGTACTGAAGCTTTCTTT. Translated, it gives CSATPGQGGTEAFF.

This clonotype is medium-sized in the sample. This rearrangement joins TRBV7-8 to TRBJ2-6, with TRBD1 matching over 7 bases. With V trimmed by 3 bases and J by 0 bases, 8 bases remained unmatched. The germline CDR1 and CDR2 sequences are SGHVS and FQNEAQ. The CDR3 is 18 amino acids. Here the CDR3 reads CASSFTTGPLSGANVLTF. The CDR3 DNA reads as TGTGCCAGCAGCTTCACGACAGGGCCCCTCTCTGGGGCCAACGTCCTGACTTTC. Drawing the rest from reference TRBV7-8 and TRBJ2-6, the complete variable domain is GAGVSQSPRYKVAKRGQDVALRCDPISGHVSLFWYQQALGQGPEFLTYFQNEAQLDKSGLPSDRFFAERPEGSVSTLKIQRTQQEDSAVYLCASSFTTGPLSGANVLTFGAGSRLTVL.

This clonotype showed up many times. The chain is built from TRBV24-1 and TRBJ1-4; D remains ambiguous. The germline V gene encodes CDR1 KGHDR and CDR2 SFDVKD. The CDR3 loop spans 13 amino acids. Trimming removed 3 bases at V and 4 bases at J, with 5 bases between. The DNA for the CDR3 is TGTGCCACCAGTGATCGGGTTAATGAAAAACTGTTTTTT. Protein: CATSDRVNEKLFF.

This clonotype has a count of ten or more. The chain carries TRBV20-1 and TRBJ2-7, with 10 positions matching TRBD1. The junction had 8 bases not matched to a gene; V was cut back by 8 bases and J by 7 bases. The CDR3 runs to 12 residues. Germline CDR1 and CDR2: DFQATT and SNEGSKA (reference sequence). The CDR3, as DNA: TGCAGTTCTTACGACAGGGGGCGGGAGCAGTACTTC. This translates into CSSYDRGREQYF.

The sample holds many counts of this clonotype. The rearrangement links TRBV20-1 to TRBJ2-4; D might be TRBD2 (6 bases). Trimming shortened V by 2 bases and J by 7 bases, and 24 bases separated the two germline ends. Germline loops: CDR1 DFQATT, CDR2 SNEGSKA (reference sequence). The CDR3 contains 17 residues. The CDR3 DNA reads as TGCAGTGCTAGAAATGAGGGCACGCGGAGGGTCGGGAACATTCAGTACTTC. Amino acids: CSARNEGTRRVGNIQYF.

This clonotype was counted ten times or more. The chain employs TRBV20-1 and TRBJ2-1; D call uncertain. This CDR3 is 15 amino acids long. Germline CDR1 and CDR2: DFQATT and SNEGSKA (reference sequence). V lost 5 bases and J lost 0, with 14 bases in between. CDR3 sequence (DNA): TGCAGTGCTGACGGCGCTTGGGACTCCTACAATGAGCAGTTCTTC. It encodes CSADGAWDSYNEQFF.

The CDR3 spells CSAPSTDYGYTF. CDR3 sequence (DNA): TGCAGCGCGCCTTCTACAGATTATGGCTACACCTTC. The chain couples TRBV29-1 to TRBJ1-2; D is unclear. The germline V and J ends were trimmed by 7 bases and 5 bases, with 14 bases remaining between them. This CDR3 contains 12 residues. Germline values: CDR1 SQVTM, CDR2 ANQGSEA.

In its sample, this clonotype was seen many times. The chain recombines TRBV20-1 with TRBJ2-1; TRBD1 is a possible D gene (7 bases). In germline, CDR1 is DFQATT, CDR2 SNEGSKA (reference sequence). V lost 3 bases and J lost 5, with 17 bases in between. This CDR3 contains 15 residues. CDR3 nucleotides: TGCAGTGCTAGTTTACAGGGCAGGGGGGACAATGAGCAGTTCTTC. This gives the protein CSASLQGRGDNEQFF.

This clonotype was seen repeatedly, ten times or more. The genes are TRBV7-8 and TRBJ2-3; TRBD2 matches at 7 bases. The germline CDR1 and CDR2 sequences are SGHVS and FQNEAQ. This CDR3 contains 13 residues. V dropped 4 bases and J dropped 5; count of bases not matched to a gene: 3. This CDR3 is CASSWGGGDTQYF. The CDR3 DNA reads as TGTGCCAGCAGCTGGGGGGGAGGAGATACGCAGTATTTT. The full variable domain, with the rest looked up from reference TRBV7-8 and TRBJ2-3, is GAGVSQSPRYKVAKRGQDVALRCDPISGHVSLFWYQQALGQGPEFLTYFQNEAQLDKSGLPSDRFFAERPEGSVSTLKIQRTQQEDSAVYLCASSWGGGDTQYFGPGTRLTVL.

This clonotype appeared many times. The chain combines TRBV20-1 with TRBJ1-2, with D perhaps TRBD1 (5 bases). Trimming left V 5 bases short and J 6 bases short, with 13 bases between. This CDR3 spans 12 amino acids. In germline, CDR1 is DFQATT, CDR2 SNEGSKA (reference sequence). The CDR3 loop is CSAVWGVDGYTF. CDR3 bases: TGCAGTGCTGTATGGGGGGTCGATGGCTACACCTTC.

This clonotype was seen at least ten times. The chain carries TRBV20-1 and TRBJ2-4; 7 nucleotides match TRBD1. The germline CDR1 and CDR2 sequences are DFQATT and SNEGSKA (reference sequence). V was pared by 1 base and J by 6 bases, with 9 bases of the junction left unmatched. This CDR3 has 15 amino acids. The CDR3 region is CSARASPTGRNIQYF. The CDR3 DNA sequence: TGCAGTGCTAGAGCCTCCCCGACAGGGAGAAACATTCAGTACTTC.

This clonotype was counted ten times or more. V gene TRBV20-1 combines with J gene TRBJ2-7; 9 bases line up with TRBD2. CDR3 size: 14 residues. The V gene end was trimmed by 5 bases and the J gene end by 0 bases; junction bases not matched to a gene: 5. Germline assignment: CDR1 DFQATT and CDR2 SNEGSKA (reference sequence). CDR3 nucleotide sequence: TGCAGTGCTCTTCTTAGCGGGAGCTCCTACGAGCAGTACTTC. Translation: CSALLSGSSYEQYF.

At least ten counts were recorded for this clonotype. V and J are TRBV5-1 and TRBJ2-1; D is possibly TRBD2 (6 bases). Per germline, CDR1 SGHRS and CDR2 YFSETQ. The CDR3 extends over 13 amino acids. The V gene lost 2 bases and the J gene lost 5 bases, with 8 bases spanning the gap. In DNA form, the CDR3 reads TGCGCCAGCAGCTTCGGGGGTAACAATGAGCAGTTCTTC. It yields the protein CASSFGGNNEQFF. Drawing the rest from reference TRBV5-1 and TRBJ2-1, the complete variable domain is KAGVTQTPRYLIKTRGQQVTLSCSPISGHRSVSWYQQTPGQGLQFLFEYFSETQRNKGNFPGRFSGRQFSNSRSEMNVSTLELGDSALYLCASSFGGNNEQFFGPGTRLTVL.

This clonotype was counted at least ten times. This sequence joins TRBV3-1 and TRBJ1-2; D is perhaps TRBD1 (6 bases). Germline CDR1 LGHDT, CDR2 YNNKEL (reference sequence). Trimming removed 1 base at V and 2 bases at J, with 11 bases between. The CDR3 extends over 15 amino acids. CDR3 nucleotide sequence: TGTGCCAGCAGCCAAGCGTGGCAGGGGAACTATGGCTACACCTTC. Protein sequence: CASSQAWQGNYGYTF.

This clonotype has a count of ten or more. J is TRBJ2-1 and V is TRBV5-1; D is possibly TRBD2 (5 bases). Germline V gene sequence: CDR1 SGHRS, CDR2 YFSETQ. The CDR3 runs 15 residues. The ends were cut back, 2 bases at V and 0 bases at J, with 9 bases in the middle. DNA of the CDR3: TGCGCCAGCAGCTTAAGCGGAAGCTCCTACAATGAGCAGTTCTTC. It codes for CASSLSGSSYNEQFF.

At least ten counts were recorded for this clonotype. The CDR3 nucleotides read TGTGCCATCAGTGCACAGGAGAACACTGAAGCTTTCTTT. Its protein is CAISAQENTEAFF. This rearrangement joins TRBV10-3 to TRBJ1-1; D possibly corresponds to TRBD1 (5 bases). CDR3 length equals 13 residues. With 4 bases removed from V and 1 base from J, the gap between germline ends came to 7 bases. The germline gives CDR1 ENHRY, CDR2 SYGVKD.